This T cell receptor (beta chain) was found in a study of T-cell reconstitution after alpha-beta-depleted transplantation in children. The study, taken as a whole, reports: There were some patients whose high TCRbeta diversity at day 60 came from surviving recipient T cells and thymic progenitors. At around two months after transplant, the alpha-beta T cells were reportedly derived from several hundred expanded clones that came from non-depleted graft cells.

As to this clonotype: What it binds is unknown.

Construction of the TCRbeta library involved unique molecular identifiers. TCRdb reanalysed the PCR reads using MiXCR and keeps one entry per CDR3 protein. The sample consists of some 110,000 distinct CDR3 sequences, about a tenth of them appearing once. The CDR3 consists of 16 residues. Losses at the gene ends were 0 bases for V and 3 bases for J; bases not matched to a gene: 4. Germline lookup yields CDR1 MNHEY and CDR2 SVGAGI. The sequencing used PBMCs, collected before TCRalphabeta/CD19-depleted stem cell transplant. This TCR was sampled from a boy younger than 10 with acute lymphoblastic leukemia, due to receive a stem cell transplant. The chain carries TRBV6-5 and TRBJ2-1, with 8 bases lining up with TRBD2. The CDR3 DNA reads TGTGCCAGCAGTTACTCCTGGCGGGAGGACTACAATGAGCAGTTCTTC. Amino acid sequence: CASSYSWREDYNEQFF.